This T cell receptor (beta chain) is from a study of CD8 T cells in Susac syndrome. Random hexamers were used to reverse transcribe about 0.45 to 1 ug of RNA. Amplification of TCR beta CDR3 was carried out by immunoSEQ multiplex PCR, which covered 54 Vbeta and 13 Jbeta segments. MiXCR, applied by TCRdb to the immunoSEQ multiplex PCR reads, yields one record per CDR3 protein. The sample shows about 300,000 distinct CDR3 sequences, approximately 85% of them seen only once. V lost 0 bases, J lost 4 bases, and 6 bases lay in between. In germline, CDR1 is SNHLY, CDR2 FYNNEI. The length of the CDR3 is 13 residues. The T cells that were sequenced for TCR beta were CD8+ and CD4+ cells from blood. Negative isolation was used for CD8+ and CD4+ T cells and FACS enrichment for TEMRA cells.

The sequenced sample consisted of CD8+ T cells from PBMCs. The TCR comes from a human donor with multiple sclerosis. V usage is TRBV2 and J usage is TRBJ1-2; D not certain. CDR3 coding DNA: TGTGCCAGCAGTGAAGCAGTCCCCTATGGCTACACCTTC. This codes for CASSEAVPYGYTF.